This record covers a single TCR beta chain. The antigen remains undetermined. This entry belongs to a study of persistence of HIV-infected CD4 T cells. Study results and limitations: TCR oligoclonality correlated with proviral oligoclonality in the same sorted populations.

Lysates of CMV-infected fibroblasts at 10 ug/mL stimulated these cells. CD4+ T cells upregulating both CD40 ligand and CD69 were sorted as responding cells. Germline assignment: CDR1 SNHLY and CDR2 FYNNEI. V lost 4 bases and J 2 bases, leaving 4 bases between the germline ends. The CDR3 sequence is 12 residues long. Sequencing used immunoSEQ version 4 in survey mode. This table comes from immunoSEQ multiplex PCR, and its TCRdb copy is limited to in-frame clones, with some not included. The sample lists 15,000 to 20,000 clones, roughly two thirds occurring once. The TCR sequence derives from an adult woman with HIV who was CMV-seropositive. The gene calls are TRBV2 and TRBJ2-3; D remains unclear. The specimen was CD4+ T cells sorted from PBMCs after approximately 20-hour stimulation, collected from a patient who received antiretroviral therapy. The CDR3 DNA sequence: TGTGCCAGCAGTGGCTCCACAGATACGCAGTATTTT. It is translated as CASSGSTDTQYF.